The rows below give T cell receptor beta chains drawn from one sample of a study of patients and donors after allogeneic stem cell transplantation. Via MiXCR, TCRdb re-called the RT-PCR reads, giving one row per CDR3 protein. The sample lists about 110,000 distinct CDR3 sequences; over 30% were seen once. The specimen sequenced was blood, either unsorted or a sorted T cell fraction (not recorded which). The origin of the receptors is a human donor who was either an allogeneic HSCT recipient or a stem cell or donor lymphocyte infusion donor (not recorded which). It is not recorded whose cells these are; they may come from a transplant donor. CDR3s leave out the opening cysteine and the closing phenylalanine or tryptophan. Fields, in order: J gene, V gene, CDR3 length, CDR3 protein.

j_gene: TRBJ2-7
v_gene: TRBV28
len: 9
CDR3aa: ATEDGYEQY

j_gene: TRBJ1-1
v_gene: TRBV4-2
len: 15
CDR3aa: ASTDTKGVKMNTEAF

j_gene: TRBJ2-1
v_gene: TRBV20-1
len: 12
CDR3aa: SARVGTSYNEQF

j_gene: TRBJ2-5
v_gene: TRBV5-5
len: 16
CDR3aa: ASSLQMAGVPFQETQY

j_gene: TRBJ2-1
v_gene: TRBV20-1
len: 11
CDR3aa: SARGDRYNEQF

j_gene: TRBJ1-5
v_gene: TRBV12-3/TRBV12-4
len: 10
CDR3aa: ASSSGIQPQH

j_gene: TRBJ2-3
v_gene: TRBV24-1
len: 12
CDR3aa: ATSDSPGRNTQY

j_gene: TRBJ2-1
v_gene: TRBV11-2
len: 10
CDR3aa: ASSRTLNEQF

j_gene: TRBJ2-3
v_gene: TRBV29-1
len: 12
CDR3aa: SVAAGGRTDTQY

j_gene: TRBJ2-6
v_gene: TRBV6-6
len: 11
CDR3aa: ASRRSGANVLT

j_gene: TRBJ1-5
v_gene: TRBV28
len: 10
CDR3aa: ASTQGYQPQH

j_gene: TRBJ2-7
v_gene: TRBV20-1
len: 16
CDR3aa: SARVMASGRAVIHEQY

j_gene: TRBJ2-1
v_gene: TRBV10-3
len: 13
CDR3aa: AISRDPKGHNEQF

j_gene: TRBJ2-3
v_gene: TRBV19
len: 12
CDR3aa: ASRAGPYTDTQY

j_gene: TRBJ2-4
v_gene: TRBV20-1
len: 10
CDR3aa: SAPLPGADQY

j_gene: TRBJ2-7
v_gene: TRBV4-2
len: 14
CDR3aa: ASSLHRTERGYEQY

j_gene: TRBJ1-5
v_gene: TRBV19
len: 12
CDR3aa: ASSAGGGNQPQH

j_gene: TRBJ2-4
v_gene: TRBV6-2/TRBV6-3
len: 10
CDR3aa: ASSGQKNIQY

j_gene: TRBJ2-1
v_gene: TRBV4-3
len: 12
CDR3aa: ASSRRLAGGEQF

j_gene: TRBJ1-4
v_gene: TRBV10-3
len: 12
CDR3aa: AISDGGLSEKLF

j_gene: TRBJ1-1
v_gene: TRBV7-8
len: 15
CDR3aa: ASSLVGKRGVNTEAF

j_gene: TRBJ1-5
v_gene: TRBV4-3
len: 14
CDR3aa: ASSQDGRQGRQPQH

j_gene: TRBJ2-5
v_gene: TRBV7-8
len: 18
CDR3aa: ASSHSNARTSGMYQETQY

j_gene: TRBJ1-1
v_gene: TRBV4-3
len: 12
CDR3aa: ASSQTQGATEAF

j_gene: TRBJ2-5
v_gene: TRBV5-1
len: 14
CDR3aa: ASSFRLAGRQETQY

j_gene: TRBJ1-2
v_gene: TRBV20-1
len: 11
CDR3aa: SAKDRGSGGYT

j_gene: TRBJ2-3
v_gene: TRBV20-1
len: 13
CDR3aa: SASSAGAAGDTQY

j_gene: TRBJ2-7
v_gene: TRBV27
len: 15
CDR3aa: ASSNRLAGASSYEQY

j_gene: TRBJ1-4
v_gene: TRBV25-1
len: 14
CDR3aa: ASSEYSGGAFEKLF

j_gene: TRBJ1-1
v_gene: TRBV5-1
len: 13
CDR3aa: ASSQRPDLNTEAF

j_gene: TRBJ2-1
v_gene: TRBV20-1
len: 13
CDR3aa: SATLAGLPYNEQF

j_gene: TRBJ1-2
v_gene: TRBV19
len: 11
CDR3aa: ASSMAGLYGYT

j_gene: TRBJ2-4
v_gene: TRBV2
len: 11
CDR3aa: ASNGQGQNIQY

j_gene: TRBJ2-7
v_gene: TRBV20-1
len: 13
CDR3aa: SARDQLAGPYEQY

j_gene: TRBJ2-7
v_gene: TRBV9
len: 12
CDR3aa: ASSPETGTSEQY

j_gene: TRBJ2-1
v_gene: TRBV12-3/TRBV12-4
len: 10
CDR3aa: ASRRGFDEQF

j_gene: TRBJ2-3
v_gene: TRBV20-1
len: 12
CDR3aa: SASGTSRGDTQY

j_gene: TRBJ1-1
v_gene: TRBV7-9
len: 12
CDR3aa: ASSQTGVNTEAF

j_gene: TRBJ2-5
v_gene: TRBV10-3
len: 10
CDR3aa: AISTSGHDQY

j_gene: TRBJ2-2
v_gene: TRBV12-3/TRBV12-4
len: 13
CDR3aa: ASSISSRETGELF

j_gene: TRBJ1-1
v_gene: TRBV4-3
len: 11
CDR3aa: ASSQAVNTEAF

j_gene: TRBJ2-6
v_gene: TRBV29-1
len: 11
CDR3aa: SVEESGANVLT

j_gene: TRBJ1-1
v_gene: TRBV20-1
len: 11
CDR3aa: SARPWGNTEAF

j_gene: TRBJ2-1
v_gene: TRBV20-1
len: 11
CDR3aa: SASPGSNNEQF

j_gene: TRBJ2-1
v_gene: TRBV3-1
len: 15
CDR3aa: ASSQDALATLRYEQF

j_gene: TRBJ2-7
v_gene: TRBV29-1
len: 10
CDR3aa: SVWGQGYEQY

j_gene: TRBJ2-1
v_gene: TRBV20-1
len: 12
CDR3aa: SARVGRALNEQF

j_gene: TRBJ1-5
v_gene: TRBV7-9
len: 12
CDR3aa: ASSLSGRNQPQH

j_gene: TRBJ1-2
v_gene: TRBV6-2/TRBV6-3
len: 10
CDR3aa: ASSYAWRGYT

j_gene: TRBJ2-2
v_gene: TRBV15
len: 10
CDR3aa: ATSRVPGELF

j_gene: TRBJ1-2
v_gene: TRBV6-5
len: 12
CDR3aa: ASSYWWGNYGYT

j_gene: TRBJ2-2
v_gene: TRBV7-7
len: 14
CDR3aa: ASSLTRAENTGELF

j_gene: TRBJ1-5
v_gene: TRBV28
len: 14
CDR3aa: ASGQTVLGSNQPQH

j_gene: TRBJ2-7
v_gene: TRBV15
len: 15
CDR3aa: ATSRGKGRASSYEQY

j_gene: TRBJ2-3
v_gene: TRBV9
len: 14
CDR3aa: ASSALTSGRGDTQY

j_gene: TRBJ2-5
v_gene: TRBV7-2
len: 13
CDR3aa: ASTLRGTLQETQY

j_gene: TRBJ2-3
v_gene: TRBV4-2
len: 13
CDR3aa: ASSQDRRVMNTQY

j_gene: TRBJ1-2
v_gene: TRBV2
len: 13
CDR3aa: ASSEGRVGSYGYT

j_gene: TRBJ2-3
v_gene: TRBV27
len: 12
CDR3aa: ASKPGLPTDTQY